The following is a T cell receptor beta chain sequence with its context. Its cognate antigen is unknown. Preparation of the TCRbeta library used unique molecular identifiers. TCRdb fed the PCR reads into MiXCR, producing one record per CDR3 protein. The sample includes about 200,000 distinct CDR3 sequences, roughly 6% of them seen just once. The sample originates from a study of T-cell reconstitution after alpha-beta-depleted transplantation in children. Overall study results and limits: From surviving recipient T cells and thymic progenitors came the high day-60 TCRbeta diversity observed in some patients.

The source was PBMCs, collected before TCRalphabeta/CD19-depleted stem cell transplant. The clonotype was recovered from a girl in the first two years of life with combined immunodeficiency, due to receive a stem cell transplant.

CDR3 nucleotide sequence: TGTGCCAGCAGTTTATCGAGTCTTAATGAGCAGTTCTTC. Amino acid sequence: CASSLSSLNEQFF. The genes are TRBV27 and TRBJ2-1; D uncertain. The V and J ends lost 0 bases and 7 bases respectively, with 7 bases between them. Germline V gene lookup returns CDR1 MNHEY and CDR2 SMNVEV (reference sequence). The CDR3 is 13 amino acids.